This TCR beta chain is from a study of blood T cell repertoires in COVID-19. Across the whole study: COVID-19 samples, acute and convalescent, were from the United States, Italy and Spain.

Profiled with immunoSEQ multiplex PCR; TCRdb holds only in-frame clones, not every one. The sample records approximately 220,000 clones, 83% being singletons. Sequencing input: PBMCs or T cells enriched from blood (not recorded which). This clonotype was sampled from a woman between 40 and 55 years old who had been exposed to COVID-19.

The CDR3 here is CSVSKGGDGYTF. The CDR3 DNA follows: TGCAGCGTTAGTAAAGGGGGGGATGGCTACACCTTC. J is TRBJ1-2 and V is TRBV29-1, with a weak D call TRBD1 (6 bases). CDR1 is SQVTM, CDR2 ANQGSEA, per germline. The CDR3 is 12 amino acids. V gave up 5 bases and J gave up 6 bases, with 13 bases separating them.